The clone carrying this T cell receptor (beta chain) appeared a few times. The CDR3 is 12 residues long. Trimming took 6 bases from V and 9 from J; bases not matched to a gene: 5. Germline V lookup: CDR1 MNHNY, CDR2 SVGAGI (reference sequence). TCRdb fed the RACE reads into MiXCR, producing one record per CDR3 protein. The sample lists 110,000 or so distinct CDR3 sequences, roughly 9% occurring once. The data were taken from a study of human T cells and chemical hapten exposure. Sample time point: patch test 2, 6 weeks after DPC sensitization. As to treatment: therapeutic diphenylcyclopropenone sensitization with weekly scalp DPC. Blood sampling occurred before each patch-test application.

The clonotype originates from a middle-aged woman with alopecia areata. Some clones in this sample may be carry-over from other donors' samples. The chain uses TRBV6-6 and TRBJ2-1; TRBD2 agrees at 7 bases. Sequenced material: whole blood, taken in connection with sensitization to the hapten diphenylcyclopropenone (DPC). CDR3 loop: CASSGTGGEQFF. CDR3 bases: TGTGCCAGCAGCGGGACGGGAGGTGAGCAGTTCTTC.